The present T cell receptor beta chain was sequenced within a study of blood T cell repertoires in COVID-19. CDR1 and CDR2 (germline): SGHDN, FVKESK. V was clipped by 4 bases and J by 0 bases, with 13 bases between them. The CDR3 extends over 16 amino acids. The assay was immunoSEQ multiplex PCR, and TCRdb's table has in-frame clones only and misses some. The repertoire holds about 200,000 clones, with approximately 78% as singletons. The chain links TRBV14 to TRBJ2-1, with TRBD2 as a possible D gene (6 bases). The sequencing input was peripheral blood. The receptor comes from a woman over 75 with COVID-19, enrolled during active disease. The CDR3 nucleotides are TGTGCCAGCAGCCGTTTGGCGGGAAGCTCCTACAATGAGCAGTTCTTC. It specifies CASSRLAGSSYNEQFF.